This paragraph reports one TCR beta chain. Its target is not known. The V and J ends lost 4 bases and 4 bases respectively, with 22 bases between them. CDR3 length: 17 amino acids. CDR1 SGHAT and CDR2 FQNNGV come from the germline V gene. This record comes from a study of cytomegalovirus exposure and HLA in healthy donors. PCR involved 60 Vbeta and 13 Jbeta primers. Clones were read by immunoSEQ multiplex PCR, and TCRdb kept only the in-frame ones, dropping some. The sample has 100,000 to 150,000 clones, roughly 76% seen once. Study findings and constraints: Analyzed later, association rates of TCRs varied across HLA loci, with DRB1 most and HLA-C fewest. With further analysis later on, most CMV-associated TCR beta chains appeared HLA-restricted.

This chain connects TRBV11-2 to TRBJ1-2; D is possibly TRBD1 (6 bases). What was sequenced was PBMCs. The TCR originated in a woman aged 50 to 65 in good health and CMV-seronegative. CDR3 sequence: CASSSFAGTRGSYGYTF. CDR3 bases: TGTGCCAGCAGCTCGTTCGCCGGGACAAGGGGGAGCTATGGCTACACCTTC.